One and the same sample provided the 31 T cell receptor beta chains below, sequenced in a study of T cell responses to AZD1222 COVID-19 vaccine (dated by TCRdb to the early 2020s). The time point label, as the study defines it: baseline before first vaccination. Library preparation employed the immunoSEQ multiplex PCR assay. This is the immuneACCESS table as TCRdb keeps it, with only in-frame sequences that have V and J called. A part of the clones is gone; compared with another copy, unresolved V genes explain less than half, and the rest is unexplained. Present in this sample are roughly 170,000 clones, around 88% of which were seen just once. The ten largest make up approximately 0.5% of the sample. This specimen consisted of peripheral blood, obtained on day 0 of AZD1222 vaccination. Every receptor here comes from an adult in good health.

The chain has TRBV5-1 and TRBJ1-1; 7 bases align to TRBD1. The CDR3 length is 14 residues. Germline V gene data show CDR1 as SGHRS and CDR2 as YFSETQ. V shed 5 bases, J shed 1 base, and the junction held 5 bases outside the gene matches. For the CDR3, the DNA is TGCGCCAGCAGATCCGGACAGGAGAACACTGAAGCTTTCTTT. The encoded protein is CASRSGQENTEAFF.

The chain recombines TRBV30 with TRBJ1-1; D is undetermined. V gave up 0 bases and J gave up 3 bases, with 8 bases separating them. Germline CDR1 and CDR2: GTSNPN and SVGIG (reference sequence). The CDR3 runs to 13 residues. CDR3 coding DNA: TGTGCCTGGAGTGTATCCGGGTACACTGAAGCTTTCTTT. It codes for CAWSVSGYTEAFF.

The chain employs TRBV4-3 and TRBJ1-6; 8 nucleotides agree with TRBD1. Trimming cost V 4 bases and J 7 bases; bases outside gene matches: 6. The CDR3 runs to 15 residues. Germline V gene data show CDR1 as LGHNA and CDR2 as YSLEER. CDR3 in DNA: TGCGCCAGCAGCCTTGGACAGGGCGGGAATTCACCCCTCCACTTT. It codes for CASSLGQGGNSPLHF.

This rearrangement joins TRBV3-1 (or the pseudogene TRBV3-2) to TRBJ2-7; 12 bases are shared with TRBD2. In germline, CDR1 is LGHDT, CDR2 YNNKEL (reference sequence). With 3 bases clipped from V and 0 bases from J, the junction kept 3 bases outside the gene matches. This CDR3 spans 16 amino acids. CDR3 nucleotide sequence: TGTGCCAGCAGCCACGGACTAGCGGGGCCCTCCTACGAGCAGTACTTC. Residues: CASSHGLAGPSYEQYF.

V usage is TRBV27 and J usage is TRBJ1-5, with 8 bases aligning to TRBD1. The CDR3 is 16 amino acids. V trimming: 5 bases; J trimming: 3 bases; junction bases outside the gene matches: 9. Germline V gives CDR1 MNHEY, CDR2 SMNVEV (reference sequence). CDR3 residues: CASSPTTGATNQPQHF. CDR3 in DNA: TGTGCCAGCAGTCCAACGACAGGGGCGACCAATCAGCCCCAGCATTTT.

This clone was counted a single time. This chain uses TRBV4-2 with TRBJ2-1; 10 bases map to TRBD2. Germline-derived CDR1 and CDR2 are LGHNA and YNFKEQ. The CDR3 loop spans 16 amino acids. J was trimmed by 7 bases and V by 6 bases; bases with no gene match: 12. The CDR3 sequence is CASRSSGGILGNEQFF. The CDR3 coding sequence is TGTGCCAGCAGATCTAGCGGGGGCATCCTGGGGAATGAGCAGTTCTTC.

CDR3 sequence (DNA): TGCAGCACTGAGACAGAGATGAACACTGAAGCTTTCTTT. Protein sequence: CSTETEMNTEAFF. The V and J genes are TRBV29-1 and TRBJ1-1; a possible D gene is TRBD1 (5 bases). CDR3 length: 13 amino acids. Trimming removed 8 bases at V and 0 bases at J, with 13 bases between. Per germline, CDR1 SQVTM and CDR2 ANQGSEA. The whole variable domain, filled in from reference TRBV29-1 and TRBJ1-1, reads SAVISQKPSRDICQRGTSLTIQCQVDSQVTMMFWYRQQPGQSLTLIATANQGSEATYESGFVIDKFPISRPNLTFSTLTVSNMSPEDSSIYLCSTETEMNTEAFFGQGTRLTVV.

The CDR3 protein is CASSLTADTTYEQYF. DNA of the CDR3: TGTGCCAGCAGCTTAACGGCAGATACCACCTACGAGCAGTACTTC. V is TRBV11-2 and J is TRBJ2-7; no clear D. CDR3 length equals 15 residues. CDR1 and CDR2 (germline): SGHAT, FQNNGV. The V and J ends lost 2 bases and 2 bases respectively, with 13 bases between them.

The chain carries TRBV27 and TRBJ2-2, with D perhaps matching TRBD1 or TRBD2 (5 bases each). This CDR3 has 14 amino acids. With 7 bases removed from V and 6 bases from J, the gap between germline ends came to 15 bases. Germline-derived CDR1 and CDR2 are MNHEY and SMNVEV (reference sequence). The CDR3 DNA follows: TGTGCCAGCACTTCGGGACCTTGGGCCGGGGAGCTGTTTTTT. This encodes CASTSGPWAGELFF.

The gene calls are TRBV30 and TRBJ2-3; 10 positions agree with TRBD2. CDR3 size: 17 residues. Germline CDR1 GTSNPN, CDR2 SVGIG (reference sequence). With V trimmed by 3 bases and J by 2 bases, 11 bases remained unmatched. CDR3: CAWRGLAGVPYTDTQYF. CDR3 bases: TGTGCCTGGAGGGGGCTAGCGGGAGTCCCTTACACAGATACGCAGTATTTT.

This rearrangement joins TRBV5-1 to TRBJ1-2; D is ambiguous. Germline V gene data show CDR1 as SGHRS and CDR2 as YFSETQ. The CDR3 spans 17 residues. Trimming removed 0 bases at V and 1 base at J, with 16 bases between. The CDR3 DNA reads as TGCGCCAGCAGCTTGGATCCCTCTTCGTCGGGTAACTATGGCTACACCTTC. It specifies CASSLDPSSSGNYGYTF.

The chain carries TRBV5-6 and TRBJ1-4; TRBD1 agrees at 7 bases. Germline CDR1 reads SGHDT; CDR2 reads YYEEEE. J lost 7 bases, V lost 3 bases, and 12 bases had no gene match. The CDR3 loop spans 16 amino acids. CDR3 nucleotide sequence: TGTGCCAGCAGCTCTAAAAAGACAGGGCGAGGTGAAAAACTGTTTTTT. This gives the protein CASSSKKTGRGEKLFF.

The chain joins TRBV6-5 to TRBJ2-1; TRBD2 matches at 8 bases. The CDR3 loop spans 14 amino acids. Germline V gene lookup returns CDR1 MNHEY and CDR2 SVGAGI. Germline trimming cut 7 bases from V and 6 bases from J; bases unmatched to any gene: 8. CDR3 bases: TGTGCCAGCACCATAGCGGGATCCCGCAATGAGCAGTTCTTC. This sequence encodes CASTIAGSRNEQFF.

The CDR3 loop is CASSLDSGQDGQQYF. The CDR3 nucleotides read TGTGCCAGCAGCTTAGATTCGGGACAGGACGGGCAGCAGTACTTC. V and J are TRBV7-8 and TRBJ2-7; 8 positions match TRBD1. The CDR3 is 15 amino acids. J gave up 8 bases and V 1 base, and 10 bases lay outside the gene matches. From germline, CDR1 is SGHVS and CDR2 FQNEAQ.

V is TRBV30 and J is TRBJ1-1, with a weak D call TRBD1 (6 bases). V lost 0 bases and J 4 bases, leaving 9 bases between the germline ends. There are 13 residues in the CDR3. The V gene's germline CDR1 is GTSNPN and CDR2 SVGIG (reference sequence). The CDR3 DNA reads as TGTGCCTGGAGTGTTACAGGGACCACTGAAGCTTTCTTT. It translates to CAWSVTGTTEAFF.

V and J are TRBV29-1 and TRBJ2-2; TRBD1 matches 8 bases. CDR3 length: 13 amino acids. CDR1 and CDR2 from the germline V gene are SQVTM and ANQGSEA. The trim removed 7 bases at V and 4 bases at J, leaving 5 bases unmatched. CDR3 coding DNA: TGCAGCGCCGGACAGGGAATCACCGGGGAGCTGTTTTTT. Residues: CSAGQGITGELFF.

This rearrangement joins TRBV5-4 to TRBJ2-5; no clear D. CDR3 size: 14 residues. In germline, CDR1 is SGHNT, CDR2 YYREEE (reference sequence). With 4 bases removed from V and 2 bases from J, the gap between germline ends came to 12 bases. The chain's CDR3 is CASSNKQVQETQYF. The CDR3 DNA sequence: TGTGCCAGCAGCAACAAACAAGTTCAAGAGACCCAGTACTTC.

The rearrangement joins TRBV6-2 or TRBV6-3 to TRBJ2-3, with D uncertain. Germline loops: CDR1 MNHEY, CDR2 SVGEGT. The CDR3 has 13 amino acids. V was cut by 0 bases and J by 5 bases, with 6 bases left in between. The CDR3 bases are TGTGCCAGCAGTTACTCCCCGAAAGATACGCAGTATTTT. The encoded protein is CASSYSPKDTQYF.

The rearrangement links TRBV29-1 to TRBJ1-5, with D hard to call. The length of the CDR3 is 13 residues. The V end lost 4 bases, the J end lost 0 bases, and 7 bases lay between the germline ends. The germline V gene has CDR1 SQVTM and CDR2 ANQGSEA. The CDR3 DNA sequence: TGCAGCGTTGGCGTGGATAGCAATCAGCCCCAGCATTTT. Residues: CSVGVDSNQPQHF.

This clone appeared once. J is TRBJ2-5 and V is TRBV9; 14 positions agree with TRBD2. Germline CDR1 is SGDLS and CDR2 is YYNGEE. V lost 4 bases to trimming and J lost 5 bases; unmatched junction nucleotides: 4. This CDR3 is 15 amino acids long. The CDR3 sequence is CASSPGLAGVETQYF. The CDR3, as DNA: TGTGCCAGCAGCCCGGGACTAGCGGGAGTCGAGACCCAGTACTTC.

V and J are TRBV19 and TRBJ1-1, with a tentative D call TRBD1 (5 bases). Germline CDR1 is LNHDA and CDR2 is SQIVND (reference sequence). V was cut by 7 bases and J by 3 bases, with 18 bases left in between. The CDR3 runs to 15 residues. CDR3 loop: CASNTGAGWDTEAFF. The CDR3 DNA sequence: TGTGCCAGTAATACCGGGGCGGGGTGGGACACTGAAGCTTTCTTT.

CDR3 in DNA: TGTGCCAGCAGCTCCGTGGCAAGCGGGGGATACAATGAGCAGTTCTTC. Amino acids: CASSSVASGGYNEQFF. The V call is TRBV7-2, the J call TRBJ2-1, with 8 bases lining up with TRBD2. The germline CDR1 and CDR2 sequences are SGHTA and FQGNSA. The trim removed 4 bases at V and 4 bases at J, leaving 9 bases unmatched. This CDR3 is 16 amino acids long. The full variable domain, its missing parts supplied by reference TRBV7-2 and TRBJ2-1, is GAGVSQSPSNKVTEKGKDVELRCDPISGHTALYWYRQSLGQGLEFLIYFQGNSAPDKSGLPSDRFSAERTGGSVSTLTIQRTQQEDSAVYLCASSSVASGGYNEQFFGPGTRLTVL.

V is TRBV19 and J is TRBJ1-2; D gene uncertain. The CDR3 runs 17 residues. Deletions cut 3 bases from V and 1 base from J, with 18 bases between. Germline V lookup: CDR1 LNHDA, CDR2 SQIVND (reference sequence). DNA of the CDR3: TGTGCCAGTAGTATCAAGATTAGTCAACCGGTTAACTATGGCTACACCTTC. Its protein product is CASSIKISQPVNYGYTF.

V usage is TRBV19 and J usage is TRBJ2-1, with D maybe TRBD2 (6 bases). The V end lost 5 bases, the J end lost 6 bases, and 17 bases lay between the germline ends. The germline V gene encodes CDR1 LNHDA and CDR2 SQIVND (reference sequence). The CDR3 contains 15 residues. CDR3 protein: CASSQQDLGGNEQFF. The CDR3 coding sequence is TGTGCCAGTAGTCAACAGGACTTGGGGGGCAATGAGCAGTTCTTC. The entire variable domain, with the rest obtained from reference TRBV19 and TRBJ2-1, is as follows: DGGITQSPKYLFRKEGQNVTLSCEQNLNHDAMYWYRQDPGQGLRLIYYSQIVNDFQKGDIAEGYSVSREKKESFPLTVTSAQKNPTAFYLCASSQQDLGGNEQFFGPGTRLTVL.

The V and J genes are TRBV30 and TRBJ1-5; D may be TRBD1 (5 bases). From germline, CDR1 is GTSNPN and CDR2 SVGIG (reference sequence). V dropped 5 bases and J dropped 8 bases, with 13 bases sitting between them. This CDR3 region has 12 residues. CDR3 bases: TGTGCCTGGTCCGACCAAGGGGAGCCCCAGCATTTT. Protein product: CAWSDQGEPQHF.

The chain recombines TRBV7-9 with TRBJ2-7; 8 bases are a match to TRBD1. The CDR3 consists of 14 residues. In germline, CDR1 is SEHNR, CDR2 FQNEAQ (reference sequence). V lost 8 bases, J lost 6 bases, and 12 bases stayed unmatched. The CDR3 here is CASPYPGQGSEQYF. CDR3 nucleotide sequence: TGTGCCAGCCCCTATCCAGGACAGGGCTCCGAGCAGTACTTC.

This chain joins TRBV3-1 (or the pseudogene TRBV3-2) and TRBJ1-1; D remains ambiguous. The CDR3 spans 13 residues. Germline V gives CDR1 LGHDT, CDR2 YNNKEL (reference sequence). Trimming pared 2 bases from V and 4 bases from J, leaving 8 bases between. CDR3 in amino acids: CASSQTSTTEAFF. CDR3 bases: TGTGCCAGCAGCCAAACGTCTACCACTGAAGCTTTCTTT.

The chain employs TRBV18 and TRBJ1-3, with a weak D call TRBD1 (6 bases). This CDR3 comprises 15 residues. The V end was cut by 3 bases, the J end by 0 bases, with 9 bases between. CDR1 and CDR2 (germline): KGHSH, LQKENI. This CDR3 is CASSPGQLSGNTIYF. CDR3 bases: TGTGCCAGCTCACCTGGACAGCTCTCTGGAAACACCATATATTTT.

The V gene is TRBV19, the J gene TRBJ1-6, with a weak D call TRBD1 (6 bases). Trimming left V 6 bases short and J 9 bases short, with 12 bases between. The length of the CDR3 is 13 residues. In germline, CDR1 is LNHDA, CDR2 SQIVND (reference sequence). The CDR3 region is CASSGTLGSPLHF. The CDR3 coding sequence is TGTGCCAGTAGCGGGACATTGGGTTCACCCCTCCACTTT.

There are many counts of this clone. The CDR3 loop reads CASSPRALNEQFF. Here the CDR3 DNA reads TGTGCCAGCAGCCCACGGGCTCTCAATGAGCAGTTCTTC. The chain links TRBV11-2 to TRBJ2-1; no definite D call. This CDR3 region has 13 residues. Trimming pared 5 bases from V and 6 bases from J, leaving 11 bases between. CDR1 and CDR2 (germline): SGHAT, FQNNGV.

This clone was seen more than once but under ten times. The V gene is TRBV9, the J gene TRBJ2-1; the match to TRBD1 covers 8 bases. Germline loops: CDR1 SGDLS, CDR2 YYNGEE. The V segment lost 3 bases and the J segment 9 bases; nucleotides outside the gene matches: 8. The CDR3 is made up of 14 amino acids. The CDR3: CASSGLDRGGEQFF. CDR3 in DNA: TGTGCCAGCAGCGGCCTCGACAGGGGTGGTGAGCAGTTCTTC.